One sample yielded the 32 T cell receptor beta chains listed below, sequenced in a study of CD8 T cells in Susac syndrome. Random hexamers were used to reverse transcribe an amount of about 0.5 to 1 ug RNA. TCRdb itself ran the immunoSEQ multiplex PCR reads through MiXCR, one entry per CDR3 protein. This table holds under 200,000 distinct CDR3 sequences, roughly 92% found once. Sequencing input: CD4+ T cells from PBMCs. These receptors were obtained from a human donor in good health.

The rearrangement uses TRBV3-1 and TRBJ2-7; 10 bases match TRBD2. The V gene end was trimmed by 0 bases and the J gene end by 3 bases; junction bases not matched to a gene: 11. Germline CDR1 and CDR2: LGHDT and YNNKEL (reference sequence). There are 18 residues in the CDR3. The CDR3 DNA sequence: TGTGCCAGCAGCCAAGATCGTCTAGCGGGGGACTATAACTACGAGCAGTACTTC. Its protein is CASSQDRLAGDYNYEQYF.

The V gene is TRBV5-8, the J gene TRBJ1-1; 8 nucleotides line up with TRBD1. The V segment lost 2 bases and the J segment 5 bases; nucleotides outside the gene matches: 8. The CDR3 spans 15 residues. The germline V gene has CDR1 SGHTS and CDR2 YDEGEE. The CDR3 is CASSLIQGVGTEAFF. The DNA for the CDR3 is TGTGCCAGCAGCTTAATACAGGGGGTAGGGACTGAAGCTTTCTTT.

The rearrangement joins TRBV7-2 to TRBJ1-2, with 10 bases fitting TRBD1. Unmatched junction bases numbered 11, after V lost 5 bases and J lost 8 bases. From germline, CDR1 is SGHTA and CDR2 FQGNSA. This CDR3 is 15 amino acids long. CDR3 DNA sequence: TGTGCCAGCAGCCCAGACAGGGGGCGGGGGGGAGGCTACACCTTC. It is translated as CASSPDRGRGGGYTF.

This sequence joins TRBV7-9 and TRBJ1-1, with TRBD1 as a possible D gene (5 bases). The V end was cut by 5 bases, the J end by 7 bases, with 11 bases between. The length of the CDR3 is 12 residues. Per the germline V gene, CDR1 is SEHNR and CDR2 is FQNEAQ (reference sequence). Here the CDR3 reads CASSRGAGEAFF. The CDR3 nucleotides read TGTGCCAGCAGCAGAGGGGCCGGTGAAGCTTTCTTT.

The chain is built from TRBV20-1 and TRBJ2-7; D call uncertain. Per germline, CDR1 DFQATT and CDR2 SNEGSKA (reference sequence). The V end was cut by 5 bases, the J end by 0 bases, with 2 bases between. This CDR3 is built from 10 residues. The CDR3 nucleotides read TGCAGTGCTCACTCCTACGAGCAGTACTTC. Amino acid sequence: CSAHSYEQYF.

This chain uses TRBV20-1 with TRBJ1-4; D remains ambiguous. The CDR3 spans 12 residues. Germline CDR1 reads DFQATT; CDR2 reads SNEGSKA (reference sequence). The V and J ends lost 6 bases and 8 bases respectively, with 13 bases between them. The CDR3 protein is CSALPTDEKLFF. For the CDR3, the DNA is TGCAGTGCCCTCCCCACGGACGAAAAACTGTTTTTT.

The rearrangement joins TRBV7-9 to TRBJ1-1; D unclear. The CDR3 length is 14 residues. From germline, CDR1 is SEHNR and CDR2 FQNEAQ (reference sequence). V was clipped by 5 bases and J by 1 base, with 11 bases between them. The CDR3 loop is CASSPGSTNTEAFF. The CDR3 DNA sequence: TGTGCCAGCAGCCCAGGTAGTACGAACACTGAAGCTTTCTTT.

The chain links TRBV27 to TRBJ2-5, with D perhaps being TRBD1 or TRBD2 (6 bases each). The CDR3 is 17 residues long. The V end was cut by 0 bases, the J end by 4 bases, with 18 bases between. Germline V gene lookup returns CDR1 MNHEY and CDR2 SMNVEV (reference sequence). CDR3 in amino acids: CASSLSQGIGGGETQYF. In nucleotides, the CDR3 is TGTGCCAGCAGTTTATCCCAGGGGATTGGGGGAGGAGAGACCCAGTACTTC.

The rearrangement uses TRBV6-1 and TRBJ2-7; a possible D gene is TRBD1 (5 bases). The V end lost 9 bases, the J end lost 0 bases, and 12 bases lay between the germline ends. CDR3 length: 13 residues. Germline V gene sequence: CDR1 MNHNS, CDR2 SASEGT. The CDR3 here is CASRLQASYEQYV. The CDR3 DNA sequence: TGTGCCAGTAGGCTACAGGCCTCCTACGAGCAGTACGTC.

The V gene is TRBV29-1, the J gene TRBJ2-5; 8 bases map to TRBD2. Trimming at V came to 6 bases and at J to 5 bases, leaving 14 bases not matched to a gene. The CDR3 covers 15 residues. Germline V gives CDR1 SQVTM, CDR2 ANQGSEA. Here the CDR3 reads CSVATGAGGMETQYF. CDR3 DNA: TGCAGCGTGGCCACGGGGGCGGGGGGTATGGAGACCCAGTACTTC. The complete variable domain, with remaining parts taken from reference TRBV29-1 and TRBJ2-5, reads SAVISQKPSRDICQRGTSLTIQCQVDSQVTMMFWYRQQPGQSLTLIATANQGSEATYESGFVIDKFPISRPNLTFSTLTVSNMSPEDSSIYLCSVATGAGGMETQYFGPGTRLLVL.

This chain joins TRBV24-1 and TRBJ1-2; D gene uncertain. The V end was cut by 4 bases, the J end by 1 base, with 6 bases between. Germline V gene data show CDR1 as KGHDR and CDR2 as SFDVKD. The CDR3 length is 13 residues. CDR3 in DNA: TGTGCCACCAGTGAATGGGTTAACTATGGCTACACCTTC. Its translation: CATSEWVNYGYTF.

This clonotype was seen only once. V gene TRBV28 combines with J gene TRBJ2-2; D possibly corresponds to TRBD1 (6 bases). Trimming cost V 6 bases and J 0 bases, with 14 bases left between them. The length of the CDR3 is 16 residues. Germline CDR1 MDHEN, CDR2 SYDVKM. The CDR3 coding sequence is TGTGCCAGCAGCCAATACAGGGTCGCGAACACCGGGGAGCTGTTTTTT. The encoded protein is CASSQYRVANTGELFF.

The chain uses TRBV7-9 and TRBJ2-3, with 7 positions matching TRBD1. The J segment lost 9 bases and the V segment lost 4 bases, leaving 7 bases of the junction unmatched. The CDR3 contains 13 residues. Germline V gene lookup returns CDR1 SEHNR and CDR2 FQNEAQ (reference sequence). CDR3: CASSSIDRETQYF. CDR3 sequence (DNA): TGTGCCAGCAGCTCCATCGACAGGGAAACGCAGTATTTT.

Notes on this clonotype: Sequence at one end of the junction differs from germline and may be a read error. The V gene is TRBV20-1, the J gene TRBJ2-5, with D maybe TRBD1 (6 bases). The CDR3 has 13 amino acids. Germline V gives CDR1 DFQATT, CDR2 SNEGSKA (reference sequence). The CDR3 region is CSARGTGKETQYF. CDR3 DNA sequence: TGCAGTGCCAGAGGTACAGGGAAGGAGACCCAGTACTTC.

This chain links TRBV28 with TRBJ1-2, with TRBD1 as a possible D gene (5 bases). Trimming removed 5 bases at V and 6 bases at J, with 16 bases between. This CDR3 spans 14 amino acids. Germline values: CDR1 MDHEN, CDR2 SYDVKM. The CDR3 loop is CASSRPARGDGYTF. CDR3 coding DNA: TGTGCCAGCAGTCGGCCCGCGCGGGGGGATGGCTACACCTTC.

The chain joins TRBV4-1 to TRBJ2-6; D unresolved. V was cut by 3 bases and J by 0 bases, with 6 bases left in between. The CDR3 spans 15 residues. Germline V lookup: CDR1 MGHRA, CDR2 YSYEKL. The CDR3 loop reads CASSQAYSGANVLTF. CDR3 sequence (DNA): TGCGCCAGCAGCCAGGCCTACTCTGGGGCCAACGTCCTGACTTTC.

The chain links TRBV6-5 to TRBJ1-4, with TRBD1 as a possible D gene (6 bases). Germline loops: CDR1 MNHEY, CDR2 SVGAGI. The ends were cut back, 1 base at V and 3 bases at J, with 15 bases in the middle. There are 17 residues in the CDR3. The CDR3 DNA reads TGTGCCAGCAGTTACTTCAGGGGAGGGGTAGCTAATGAAAAACTGTTTTTT. Translated, it gives CASSYFRGGVANEKLFF.

V usage is TRBV20-1 and J usage is TRBJ2-2; 8 bases match TRBD2. Germline V CDR1 and CDR2: DFQATT, SNEGSKA (reference sequence). J gave up 6 bases and V 1 base, and 1 base lay outside the gene matches. This CDR3 is 13 amino acids long. This CDR3 is CSARGSGAGELFF. As DNA, the CDR3 is TGCAGTGCTAGAGGTAGCGGGGCCGGGGAGCTGTTTTTT.

This clonotype has only one observation. This chain uses TRBV12-3 or TRBV12-4 with TRBJ1-2; 8 nucleotides line up with TRBD1. There are 14 residues in the CDR3. The V and J ends lost 7 bases and 2 bases, in that order; junction bases with no gene match: 6. The CDR3 nucleotides are TGTGCCAGCACCCCGGGACAGGAGAACTATGGCTACACCTTC. Translation gives CASTPGQENYGYTF.

J is TRBJ2-3 and V is TRBV15; perhaps TRBD1 as D (6 bases). The CDR3 is made up of 14 amino acids. Per the germline V gene, CDR1 is LNHNV and CDR2 is YYDKDF (reference sequence). The V gene lost 5 bases and the J gene lost 3 bases, with 12 bases spanning the gap. CDR3 sequence: CATSSGVLTDTQYF. The CDR3 DNA reads as TGTGCCACCAGCTCAGGGGTCTTGACAGATACGCAGTATTTT.

The chain joins TRBV5-1 to TRBJ2-3, with 10 bases that match TRBD1. The CDR3 sequence is 16 residues long. Germline CDR1 reads SGHRS; CDR2 reads YFSETQ. V shed 4 bases, J shed 1 base, and the junction held 6 bases outside the gene matches. The CDR3 bases are TGCGCCAGCAGCGTAGACAGGGGGCGACGCACAGATACGCAGTATTTT. As protein: CASSVDRGRRTDTQYF.

About this clonotype: A read error may produce the germline difference seen at one junction end. The rearrangement links TRBV29-1 to TRBJ1-4, with unresolved D. In germline, CDR1 is SQVTM, CDR2 ANQGSEA. This CDR3 is built from 13 residues. CDR3 protein: CSVRQAAKEKLFF. For the CDR3, the DNA is TGCAGCGTCAGGCAGGCTGCTAAAGAAAAACTGTTTTTT.

The CDR3 nucleotides read TGCGCCAGCAGTAACTCGAAACAAACAGGGGACACTGAAGCTTTCTTT. It encodes CASSNSKQTGDTEAFF. The chain links TRBV10-2 to TRBJ1-1; TRBD1 matches 7 bases. This CDR3 spans 16 amino acids. Per the germline V gene, CDR1 is WSHSY and CDR2 is SAAADI. V gave up 5 bases and J gave up 3 bases; unmatched junction bases: 12.

The rearrangement joins TRBV20-1 to TRBJ2-4, with D possibly TRBD2 on 5 matching bases. The CDR3 sequence is 14 residues long. The V gene's germline CDR1 is DFQATT and CDR2 SNEGSKA (reference sequence). Deletions cut 2 bases from V and 2 bases from J, with 10 bases between. In nucleotides, the CDR3 is TGCAGTGCTAGATCAGGCGGGCCCAAAAACATTCAGTACTTC. It translates to CSARSGGPKNIQYF.

J is TRBJ1-2 and V is TRBV3-1; 9 positions match TRBD1. Per the germline V gene, CDR1 is LGHDT and CDR2 is YNNKEL (reference sequence). Losses at the gene ends were 4 bases for V and 6 bases for J; bases not matched to a gene: 9. The CDR3 has 15 residues. The CDR3 region is CASSLLRQGVDGYTF. CDR3 DNA sequence: TGTGCCAGCAGCCTGCTGAGACAGGGGGTTGATGGCTACACCTTC.

This rearrangement joins TRBV15 to TRBJ1-6, with D unclear. The CDR3 covers 14 residues. CDR1 and CDR2 from the germline V gene are LNHNV and YYDKDF (reference sequence). Trimming took 4 bases from V and 8 from J, leaving 12 bases between them. CDR3 sequence reads: CATSTDDLDSPLHF. The CDR3 nucleotides read TGTGCCACCAGCACTGACGACCTGGATTCACCCCTCCACTTT.

The V call is TRBV20-1, the J call TRBJ1-6, with D possibly matching TRBD1 (6 bases). CDR3 length: 15 residues. The germline CDR1 and CDR2 sequences are DFQATT and SNEGSKA (reference sequence). Trimming shortened V by 0 bases and J by 0 bases, and 6 bases separated the two germline ends. CDR3: CSARDRGSYNSPLHF. CDR3 bases: TGCAGTGCTAGAGACAGGGGCTCCTATAATTCACCCCTCCACTTT.

The chain is built from TRBV5-1 and TRBJ2-1; 12 nucleotides line up with TRBD2. The CDR3 has 16 amino acids. Germline CDR1 and CDR2: SGHRS and YFSETQ. The trim removed 0 bases at V and 6 bases at J, leaving 4 bases unmatched. Here the CDR3 DNA reads TGCGCCAGCAGCTTGGCGACTAGCGGGGGTATCAATGAGCAGTTCTTC. Its protein product is CASSLATSGGINEQFF.

The rearrangement uses TRBV7-9 and TRBJ2-3; the match to TRBD1 covers 7 bases. The CDR3 totals 17 residues. Per germline, CDR1 SEHNR and CDR2 FQNEAQ (reference sequence). V lost 11 bases and J lost 2; bases outside the gene matches: 19. CDR3 protein: CASAAKWDSSHTDTQYF. The CDR3 coding sequence is TGTGCCTCCGCCGCAAAATGGGACAGTTCTCACACAGATACGCAGTATTTT.

This chain's CDR3 is CAISDPLGAGGYTF. The CDR3 region has the DNA TGTGCCATCAGTGACCCCTTGGGGGCGGGGGGCTACACCTTC. V is TRBV10-3 and J is TRBJ1-2; the D gene is possibly TRBD1 (6 bases). The V gene's germline CDR1 is ENHRY and CDR2 SYGVKD. CDR3 size: 14 residues. V was shortened by 3 bases and J by 8 bases, with 16 bases between the two germline ends.

This clonotype occurred once. The rearrangement uses TRBV6-5 and TRBJ1-5; 7 nucleotides align to TRBD1. The germline V gene encodes CDR1 MNHEY and CDR2 SVGAGI. The CDR3 contains 19 residues. V was pared by 4 bases and J by 0 bases, with 15 bases of the junction left unmatched. CDR3 nucleotides: TGTGCCAGCAGTTTCAGATCAAAGGGGGCTTTTTATAGCAATCAGCCCCAGCATTTT. Amino acid sequence: CASSFRSKGAFYSNQPQHF.

The chain has TRBV6-2 or TRBV6-3 and TRBJ2-7; 8 bases map to TRBD1. The CDR3 covers 17 residues. V lost 2 bases and J lost 3; bases outside the gene matches: 12. Germline CDR1 and CDR2: MNHEY and SVGEGT. In DNA form, the CDR3 reads TGTGCCAGCAGTTACGACACTGGACAGGGATCCCTCTACGAGCAGTACGTC. This encodes CASSYDTGQGSLYEQYV.